This is a list of T cell receptor beta chains from one sample in a study of CD8 T cells in Susac syndrome. One entry per CDR3 protein, called by TCRdb with MiXCR from the immunoSEQ multiplex PCR reads. The sample carries around 80,000 distinct CDR3 sequences, about 95% recorded once. The sequenced sample consisted of CD8+ T cells from PBMCs. The origin of the receptors is a human donor with Susac syndrome. CDR3s include the opening cysteine and the closing phenylalanine or tryptophan. Fields, in order: D gene, V gene, clone size, J gene, CDR3 DNA, CDR3 protein. D genes are given only for firm matches. Part of the rows lack a size; the others show once, few, many or a class for expanded clones.

-	TRBV24-1	-	TRBJ2-5	TGTGCCACCAGTGATCCCCACCGTTGGACGGGTCAAGAGACCCAGTACTTC	CATSDPHRWTGQETQYF
-	TRBV12-5	-	TRBJ2-6	TGTGCTAGTGGTGGGGACGGCCGCTCTGGGGCCAACGTCCTGACTTTC	CASGGDGRSGANVLTF
TRBD1	TRBV7-3	few	TRBJ2-1	TGTGCCAGCAGCCACCTCATGGGGCAGGGGGCTCCCAATGAGCAGTTCTTC	CASSHLMGQGAPNEQFF
TRBD2	TRBV7-9	-	TRBJ2-1	TGTGCCAGCAGCTCGCTAGCGGGAGGTTACAATGAGCAGTTCTTC	CASSSLAGGYNEQFF
-	TRBV28	-	TRBJ1-5	TGTGCCAGCCTCCGACAATACGGCAATCAGCCCCAGCATTTT	CASLRQYGNQPQHF
-	TRBV20-1	-	TRBJ2-3	TGCAGTGCTAGACAGGGCACAGATACGCAGTATTTT	CSARQGTDTQYF
-	TRBV11-2	-	TRBJ2-5	TGTGCCAGCAGCTTAGTTCTCGGCAGTGACCAAGAGACCCAGTACTTC	CASSLVLGSDQETQYF
TRBD1	TRBV5-1	-	TRBJ2-1	TGCGCCAGCAGCCTCTGGACAGGGTCGTACAATGAGCAGTTCTTC	CASSLWTGSYNEQFF
-	TRBV20-1	-	TRBJ2-7	TGCAGTGCCTCGAAAGCGACAGAGTACGAGCAGTACTTC	CSASKATEYEQYF
TRBD2	TRBV4-1	-	TRBJ2-3	TGCGCCAGCAGCCAGGGGACTAGCGGGGATACGCAGTATTTT	CASSQGTSGDTQYF
-	TRBV27	-	TRBJ2-7	TGTGCCAGCAGTGAAGTAGGGTTGATGAACGAGCAGTACTTC	CASSEVGLMNEQYF
TRBD1	TRBV5-1	once	TRBJ1-5	TGCGCCAGCAGCTTGGGCAGGGGGCCCTTCCAGCCCCAGCATTTT	CASSLGRGPFQPQHF
-	TRBV29-1	-	TRBJ1-2	TGCAGCGCCGCCTCAGGGGCCGGCTACACCTTC	CSAASGAGYTF
TRBD1	TRBV9	-	TRBJ1-2	TGTGCCAGCAGCGGGGACAGTCGCTATGGCTACACCTTC	CASSGDSRYGYTF
-	TRBV7-2	-	TRBJ2-3	TGTGCCAGCAGCTTAGACGGCAGGGAGATTGGCACAGATACGCAGTATTTT	CASSLDGREIGTDTQYF
-	TRBV5-1	-	TRBJ2-1	TGCGCCAGCAGCTTGGTTTCAGGGGCCACCGATGAGCAGTTCTTC	CASSLVSGATDEQFF
-	TRBV7-2	-	TRBJ2-1	TGTGCCAGCCGTCCTTCCAGAGGAGGGCCTAATGAGCAGTTCTTC	CASRPSRGGPNEQFF
-	TRBV7-9	-	TRBJ1-1	TGTGCCAGCAGCCCAACCTTGAGCACTGAAGCTTTCTTT	CASSPTLSTEAFF
TRBD1	TRBV27	-	TRBJ2-7	TGTGCCAGCAGTCCAACAGGGGCCGAGCAGTACTTC	CASSPTGAEQYF
-	TRBV29-1	-	TRBJ1-2	TGCAGCGTTGAAGTAGAACAGGGCGGCGGCTACACCTTC	CSVEVEQGGGYTF
-	TRBV5-1	-	TRBJ2-6	TGCGCCAGCAGCCTACCACTCGGACGCGAGGCTGGGGCCAACGTCCTGACTTTC	CASSLPLGREAGANVLTF
-	TRBV4-3	once	TRBJ2-6	TGCGCCAGCAGCCAAGCACAGGGTACTGGGGCCAACGTCCTGACTTTC	CASSQAQGTGANVLTF
-	TRBV12-5	-	TRBJ2-1	TGTGCTAGTGGTGAAGGACAGTACAATGAGCAGTTCTTC	CASGEGQYNEQFF
TRBD1	TRBV13	-	TRBJ1-6	TGTGCCAGCAGCTCGCCGGGACAGGGTGTGAATTCACCCCTCCACTTT	CASSSPGQGVNSPLHF
TRBD1	TRBV29-1	once	TRBJ1-1	TGCAGCGTCCGAGGACAGGGCACTGAAGCTTTCTTT	CSVRGQGTEAFF
-	TRBV29-1	-	TRBJ2-7	TGCAGCGTTGAAGATCCAACGAGGGCGGAAGCTGGGGAGCAGTACTTC	CSVEDPTRAEAGEQYF
-	TRBV7-2	-	TRBJ1-5	TGTGCCAGCAGCTCCTCGACTGGAAGCAATCAGCCCCAGCATTTT	CASSSSTGSNQPQHF
-	TRBV30	once	TRBJ2-5	TGTGCCTGGAGTTCCCCCAGGGAGGAAGAGTCCCAGTACTTC	CAWSSPREEESQYF
TRBD2	TRBV13	-	TRBJ2-1	TGTGCCAGCATCCCGGGGACTAGCGGGAGCAATGAGCAGTTCTTC	CASIPGTSGSNEQFF
-	TRBV30	-	TRBJ2-1	TGTGCCTGGAGCATGGGTATCTATGAGCAGTTCTTC	CAWSMGIYEQFF
-	TRBV5-4	-	TRBJ2-7	TGTGCCAGCAGCTGGGGACCGGGACTCACCTACGAGCAGTACTTC	CASSWGPGLTYEQYF
-	TRBV6-5	once	TRBJ2-2	TGTGCCAGCAGTTCCGGGACATACACCGGGGAGCTGTTTTTT	CASSSGTYTGELFF
TRBD2	TRBV20-1	once	TRBJ2-1	TGCAGTGCTAGGGTGACTAGCGGGAGGGGTAATGAGCAGTTCTTC	CSARVTSGRGNEQFF
-	TRBV29-1	-	TRBJ1-2	TGCAGCGCCGGGGGGGGCCACCAGACGGATGGCTACACCTTC	CSAGGGHQTDGYTF
-	TRBV29-1	-	TRBJ1-2	TGCAGCGTTTGGGGGACACCAAATGGCTACACCTTC	CSVWGTPNGYTF
TRBD1	TRBV20-1	-	TRBJ2-7	TGCAGTGTACGACAGGGCAGCTCCTACGAGCAGTACTTC	CSVRQGSSYEQYF
-	TRBV6-1	once	TRBJ1-6	TGTGCCAGCAGTCGCCCCTTGGGGGGGGAGTCTTCACCCCTCCACTTT	CASSRPLGGESSPLHF
-	TRBV20-1	-	TRBJ2-7	TGCAGTGCTCCTCGCCGGAGGGACAGCTCCTACGAGCAGTACTTC	CSAPRRRDSSYEQYF
-	TRBV29-1	-	TRBJ1-2	TGCAGCGTTGAAGAACAACCCCCTAAGTATGGCTACACCTTC	CSVEEQPPKYGYTF
-	TRBV3-1	-	TRBJ2-2	TGTGCCAGCAGCCAAGCTACAGGGCGTGACACCGGGGAGCTGTTTTTT	CASSQATGRDTGELFF
-	TRBV19	-	TRBJ2-2	TGTGCCAGTAGCCTAAGGGTCACCGGGGAGCTGTTTTTT	CASSLRVTGELFF
TRBD1	TRBV7-9	-	TRBJ2-6	TGTGCCAGCAGATCGGGACAGGGTAGGGCCAACGTCCTGACTTTC	CASRSGQGRANVLTF
-	TRBV5-1	once	TRBJ2-7	TGCGCCAGCAGACTAGCACTCGCCTACGAGCAGTACTTC	CASRLALAYEQYF
TRBD1	TRBV7-2	-	TRBJ2-7	TGTGCCAGCAGCACAGGGGGCGCCTCCTACGAGCAGTACTTC	CASSTGGASYEQYF
-	TRBV5-1	once	TRBJ2-3	TGCGCCAGCATCTCGGACAGCCGCCACACAGATACGCAGTATTTT	CASISDSRHTDTQYF